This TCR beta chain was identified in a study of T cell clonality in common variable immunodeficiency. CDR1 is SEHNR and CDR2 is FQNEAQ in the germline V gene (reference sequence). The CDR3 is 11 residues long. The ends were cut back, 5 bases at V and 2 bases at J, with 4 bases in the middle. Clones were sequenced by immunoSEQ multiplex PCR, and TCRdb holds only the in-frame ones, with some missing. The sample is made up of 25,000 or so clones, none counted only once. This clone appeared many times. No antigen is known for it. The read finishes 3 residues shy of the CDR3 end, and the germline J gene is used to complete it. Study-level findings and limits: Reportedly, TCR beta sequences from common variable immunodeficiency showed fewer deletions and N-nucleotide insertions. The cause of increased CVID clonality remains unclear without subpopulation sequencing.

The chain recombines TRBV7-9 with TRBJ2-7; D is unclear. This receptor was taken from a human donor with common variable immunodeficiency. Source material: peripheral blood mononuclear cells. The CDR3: CASSITYEQYF. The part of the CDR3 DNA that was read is TGTGCCAGCAGCATAACCTACGAG.